This TCR beta chain stems from a study of T cells in Graves' hyperthyroidism and ophthalmopathy. In this sample, this clonotype turned up many times. Germline CDR1 reads MGHDK; CDR2 reads SYGVNS. V was cut by 2 bases and J by 4 bases, with 17 bases left in between. CDR3 size: 16 residues. The TCR beta CDR3 regions underwent amplification using RNA transcripts as the source. A set of HTBI primers served as the primers for a first-round RT-PCR of the TCR CDR3. TCRdb processed the multiplex PCR reads anew with MiXCR; each CDR3 protein has one entry. The repertoire includes about 690,000 distinct CDR3 sequences, roughly 17% of them detected once, and about 14% sits in the top ten.

Material: blood. This TCR came from a man aged 45 to 65 with Graves' hyperthyroidism. The chain employs TRBV25-1 and TRBJ2-5; no definite D call. The CDR3 nucleotides are TGTGCCAGCAGTGAACTAGGAGTAGGGCCCTCAGAGACCCAGTACTTC. Amino acids: CASSELGVGPSETQYF.